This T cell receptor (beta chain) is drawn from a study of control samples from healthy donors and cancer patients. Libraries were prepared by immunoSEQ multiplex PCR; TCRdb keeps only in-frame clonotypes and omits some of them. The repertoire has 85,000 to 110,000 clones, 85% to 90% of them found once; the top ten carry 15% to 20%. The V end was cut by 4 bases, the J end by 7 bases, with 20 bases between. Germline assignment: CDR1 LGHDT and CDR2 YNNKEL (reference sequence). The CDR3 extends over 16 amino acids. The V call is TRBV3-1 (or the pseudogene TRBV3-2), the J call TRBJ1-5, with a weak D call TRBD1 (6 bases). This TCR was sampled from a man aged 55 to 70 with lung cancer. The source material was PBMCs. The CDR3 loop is CASSRSRQERSQPQHF. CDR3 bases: TGTGCCAGCAGCCGCTCCCGACAGGAGCGTAGCCAGCCCCAGCATTTT.